Listed below are T cell receptor beta chains from one sample, sequenced in a study of blood T cell repertoires in COVID-19. Only in-frame clones appear in the TCRdb table, and some are missing; sequencing was by immunoSEQ multiplex PCR. Of over 120,000 clones in the sample, 81% are singletons; the top ten hold approximately 8%. Sequencing input: peripheral blood. The receptor set was obtained from a human donor in a cohort sampled during active COVID-19. CDR3s include the opening cysteine and the closing phenylalanine or tryptophan. The order of the fields is J gene, D gene, clone size, V gene, CDR3 DNA, CDR3 protein. The D gene is left open where the match is weak. The size field is filled for only some rows; it gives once, few, many or a size class.

J gene: TRBJ2-4
D gene: TRBD2
clone size: few
V gene: TRBV24-1
CDR3 DNA: TGTGCCACCAGTGATTGGCGTGAGCGGGAGTTACGATTGAACATTCAGTACTTC
CDR3 protein: CATSDWRERELRLNIQYF

J gene: TRBJ2-7
D gene: NA
clone size: NA
V gene: TRBV28
CDR3 DNA: TGTGCCAGCAGTTTAATGTGGGGGCTGGACGAGCAGTACTTC
CDR3 protein: CASSLMWGLDEQYF

J gene: TRBJ2-2
D gene: NA
clone size: NA
V gene: TRBV19
CDR3 DNA: TGTGCCAGTAGTATAGCGGCCGGGGAGCTGTTTTTT
CDR3 protein: CASSIAAGELFF

J gene: TRBJ2-7
D gene: TRBD1
clone size: NA
V gene: TRBV23-1
CDR3 DNA: TGCGCCAGCAGTCACCCCTCACACCAAAAGGGACAGCCCTACGAGCAGTACTTC
CDR3 protein: CASSHPSHQKGQPYEQYF

J gene: TRBJ2-5
D gene: TRBD2
clone size: NA
V gene: TRBV6-2/TRBV6-3
CDR3 DNA: TGTGCCAGCAGTACTCTAGCGGGAGGGCCTGGGGGAGAGACCCAGTACTTC
CDR3 protein: CASSTLAGGPGGETQYF

J gene: TRBJ2-1
D gene: TRBD1
clone size: NA
V gene: TRBV29-1
CDR3 DNA: TGCAGCGTTGTAGGGGGCCGATTGAATGAGCAGTTCTTC
CDR3 protein: CSVVGGRLNEQFF

J gene: TRBJ2-2
D gene: NA
clone size: NA
V gene: TRBV7-2
CDR3 DNA: TGTGCCACCAGGGTCGGGGGTGCCGGGGAGCTGTTTTTT
CDR3 protein: CATRVGGAGELFF

J gene: TRBJ2-6
D gene: NA
clone size: few
V gene: TRBV4-2
CDR3 DNA: TGTGCCAGCAGCCACCCCCAGGGGTCTGGGGCCAACGTCCTGACTTTC
CDR3 protein: CASSHPQGSGANVLTF

J gene: TRBJ2-6
D gene: TRBD1
clone size: NA
V gene: TRBV23-1
CDR3 DNA: TGCGCCAGCAGTCAATCCAGGACAGGGTCCGGGGCCAACGTCCTGACTTTC
CDR3 protein: CASSQSRTGSGANVLTF

J gene: TRBJ2-7
D gene: NA
clone size: NA
V gene: TRBV25-1
CDR3 DNA: TGTGCCAGCAGTATGCCGGGACAACTCTACGAGCAGTACTTC
CDR3 protein: CASSMPGQLYEQYF

J gene: TRBJ1-5
D gene: NA
clone size: NA
V gene: TRBV21-1
CDR3 DNA: TGTGCCAGCAGCAATTGGGGACAGGGGTATAGCAATCAGCCCCAGCATTTT
CDR3 protein: CASSNWGQGYSNQPQHF

J gene: TRBJ2-1
D gene: TRBD2
clone size: once
V gene: TRBV9
CDR3 DNA: TGTGCCAGCAGCGTAGAACTAGCGGCCTACAATGAGCAGTTCTTC
CDR3 protein: CASSVELAAYNEQFF

J gene: TRBJ2-7
D gene: TRBD2
clone size: NA
V gene: TRBV27
CDR3 DNA: TGTGCCAGCAGTGCGGGAGGGAGCTACGAGCAGTACTTC
CDR3 protein: CASSAGGSYEQYF

J gene: TRBJ2-5
D gene: NA
clone size: NA
V gene: TRBV7-2
CDR3 DNA: TGTGCCAGCAGCCACGGATGGGGGGAAGAGACCCAGTACTTC
CDR3 protein: CASSHGWGEETQYF

J gene: TRBJ2-7
D gene: TRBD1
clone size: NA
V gene: TRBV7-2
CDR3 DNA: TGTGCCAGCAGACAGACAGGGTCCCGCTACGAGCAGTACTTC
CDR3 protein: CASRQTGSRYEQYF

J gene: TRBJ1-6
D gene: TRBD1
clone size: NA
V gene: TRBV2
CDR3 DNA: TGTGCCAGCAGAGCCGGGACAGGGTATAGCCCGGGCCACTTT
CDR3 protein: CASRAGTGYSPGHF

J gene: TRBJ2-3
D gene: NA
clone size: NA
V gene: TRBV9
CDR3 DNA: TGTGCCAGCAGCGCCCCGGGCACAGATACGCAGTATTTT
CDR3 protein: CASSAPGTDTQYF

J gene: TRBJ1-4
D gene: TRBD1
clone size: NA
V gene: TRBV28
CDR3 DNA: TGTGCCAGCAGTACGACAGGGTGGGAGGTTTTT
CDR3 protein: CASSTTGWEVF

J gene: TRBJ2-7
D gene: TRBD2
clone size: NA
V gene: TRBV7-9
CDR3 DNA: TGTGCCAGCAGCACGACAGCCTCGGGGACTAGCCGGGCCTACGAGCAGTACTTC
CDR3 protein: CASSTTASGTSRAYEQYF

J gene: TRBJ2-1
D gene: TRBD1
clone size: NA
V gene: TRBV5-1
CDR3 DNA: TGCGCCAGCAGCTTGGCCCAGGGGGCAGGTGAGCAGTTCTTC
CDR3 protein: CASSLAQGAGEQFF

J gene: TRBJ2-3
D gene: NA
clone size: NA
V gene: TRBV7-3
CDR3 DNA: TGTGCCAGCAGCTTACTCTTTAGCGCTAGCACAGATACGCAGTATTTT
CDR3 protein: CASSLLFSASTDTQYF

J gene: TRBJ1-2
D gene: TRBD1
clone size: NA
V gene: TRBV7-6
CDR3 DNA: TGTGCCAGCAGCTTAGTTCCGCAGGGGGTGATTTATGGCTACACCTTC
CDR3 protein: CASSLVPQGVIYGYTF

J gene: TRBJ2-7
D gene: TRBD1
clone size: few
V gene: TRBV5-6
CDR3 DNA: TGTGCCAGCAGCGGACACAGGGGACCTACGACACGAGCTAACTACGAGCAGTACTTC
CDR3 protein: CASSGHRGPTTRANYEQYF

J gene: TRBJ1-1
D gene: NA
clone size: once
V gene: TRBV10-3
CDR3 DNA: TGTGCCATCAGGGTCCAGGGTTCGCGAACTGAAGCTTTCTTT
CDR3 protein: CAIRVQGSRTEAFF

J gene: TRBJ1-6
D gene: NA
clone size: once
V gene: TRBV6-5
CDR3 DNA: TGTGCCAGCAGCAAAACTGATTATTCACCCCTCCACTTT
CDR3 protein: CASSKTDYSPLHF

J gene: TRBJ2-5
D gene: TRBD2
clone size: few
V gene: TRBV5-1
CDR3 DNA: TGCGCCAGCAGCCCAATACCAGCGGGAGGTGGAGAGACCCAGTACTTC
CDR3 protein: CASSPIPAGGGETQYF

J gene: TRBJ1-6
D gene: NA
clone size: NA
V gene: TRBV21-1
CDR3 DNA: TGTGCCAGCAGCAAAGATAACAGTAGAAATTCACCCCTCCACTTT
CDR3 protein: CASSKDNSRNSPLHF

J gene: TRBJ2-5
D gene: TRBD1
clone size: NA
V gene: TRBV5-3
CDR3 DNA: TGTGCCAGAAGCGGAGGACAGGGGGCCCGGGAGACCCAGTACTTC
CDR3 protein: CARSGGQGARETQYF

J gene: TRBJ1-2
D gene: NA
clone size: NA
V gene: TRBV28
CDR3 DNA: TGTGCCAGCAGGGAATTGACAGTGTCCTATGGCTACACCTTC
CDR3 protein: CASRELTVSYGYTF

J gene: TRBJ2-7
D gene: TRBD2
clone size: NA
V gene: TRBV7-2
CDR3 DNA: TGTGCCAGCAGCTTGACTAGCGGCTACGAGCAGTACTTC
CDR3 protein: CASSLTSGYEQYF

J gene: TRBJ2-1
D gene: TRBD1
clone size: once
V gene: TRBV9
CDR3 DNA: TGTGCCAGCCAGAAGACAGGGTCGGAAAATGAGCAGTTCTTC
CDR3 protein: CASQKTGSENEQFF

J gene: TRBJ2-7
D gene: TRBD1
clone size: NA
V gene: TRBV19
CDR3 DNA: TGTGCCAGTAGGTCCAGGACAGGGACCCCCTACGAGCAGTACTTC
CDR3 protein: CASRSRTGTPYEQYF

J gene: TRBJ1-5
D gene: NA
clone size: NA
V gene: TRBV5-1
CDR3 DNA: TGCGCCAGCAGCTCGGGGGGGAACAATCAGCCCCAGCATTTT
CDR3 protein: CASSSGGNNQPQHF

J gene: TRBJ2-5
D gene: NA
clone size: NA
V gene: TRBV19
CDR3 DNA: TGTGCCAGTAGGGGCAGCAGCACCGCCAAAGAGACCCAGTACTTC
CDR3 protein: CASRGSSTAKETQYF

J gene: TRBJ2-4
D gene: TRBD1
clone size: NA
V gene: TRBV19
CDR3 DNA: TGTGCCAGTGGACCTAGGGACAGCGACAAAAACATTCAGTACTTC
CDR3 protein: CASGPRDSDKNIQYF

J gene: TRBJ2-7
D gene: NA
clone size: NA
V gene: TRBV20-1
CDR3 DNA: TGCAGTGCTAGGGCAGGGAACGAGCAGTACTTC
CDR3 protein: CSARAGNEQYF

J gene: TRBJ2-4
D gene: NA
clone size: NA
V gene: TRBV4-3
CDR3 DNA: TGCGCCAGCAGCCAAGAGACAGGACTAGCCAAAAACATTCAGTACTTC
CDR3 protein: CASSQETGLAKNIQYF

J gene: TRBJ1-5
D gene: NA
clone size: NA
V gene: TRBV2
CDR3 DNA: TGTGCCAGCAGGCCGACAGGCGGACAGCCCCAGCATTTT
CDR3 protein: CASRPTGGQPQHF

J gene: TRBJ2-2
D gene: TRBD2
clone size: NA
V gene: TRBV18
CDR3 DNA: TGTGCCAGCTCACCTAGAGCGGGAGGCGACACCGGGGAGCTGTTTTTT
CDR3 protein: CASSPRAGGDTGELFF

J gene: TRBJ2-1
D gene: TRBD2
clone size: NA
V gene: TRBV5-1
CDR3 DNA: TGCGCCAGCAGCTTGTCTCTAGCGGTGGCCTACAATGAGCAGTTCTTC
CDR3 protein: CASSLSLAVAYNEQFF

J gene: TRBJ2-3
D gene: TRBD1
clone size: NA
V gene: TRBV5-1
CDR3 DNA: TGCGCCAGCAGCTTGGATCAGGGGGCTGCAGATACGCAGTATTTT
CDR3 protein: CASSLDQGAADTQYF

J gene: TRBJ2-1
D gene: TRBD1
clone size: NA
V gene: TRBV9
CDR3 DNA: TGTGCCAGCAGCCACGACAGGGGAGTGGGTGAGCAGTTCTTC
CDR3 protein: CASSHDRGVGEQFF

J gene: TRBJ2-7
D gene: TRBD2
clone size: NA
V gene: TRBV14
CDR3 DNA: TGTGCCACCTTTAGGACTAGCGGGAGGTCGGGCGAGCAGTACTTC
CDR3 protein: CATFRTSGRSGEQYF

J gene: TRBJ2-7
D gene: NA
clone size: NA
V gene: TRBV7-2
CDR3 DNA: TGTGCCAGCAGCCCCTACCGCCAAGCCTACGAGCAGTACTTC
CDR3 protein: CASSPYRQAYEQYF

J gene: TRBJ1-1
D gene: TRBD1
clone size: few
V gene: TRBV7-3
CDR3 DNA: TGTGCCAGCAGCTCAACAGGGACAGGGGATGAAGCTTTCTTT
CDR3 protein: CASSSTGTGDEAFF

J gene: TRBJ2-2
D gene: NA
clone size: few
V gene: TRBV5-4
CDR3 DNA: TGTGCCAGCAGCTTGTCCGGGACATTCACCGGGGAGCTGTTTTTT
CDR3 protein: CASSLSGTFTGELFF

J gene: TRBJ2-7
D gene: TRBD2
clone size: few
V gene: TRBV6-5
CDR3 DNA: TGTGCCAGCAGACCCAGGGACCCGGGGGGAGAGCAGTACTTC
CDR3 protein: CASRPRDPGGEQYF

J gene: TRBJ2-7
D gene: TRBD2
clone size: NA
V gene: TRBV5-6
CDR3 DNA: TGTGCCAGCAGCTCGCCGACTAGCGGGAGGGCCCACGAGCAGTACTTC
CDR3 protein: CASSSPTSGRAHEQYF

J gene: TRBJ2-3
D gene: NA
clone size: NA
V gene: TRBV11-2
CDR3 DNA: TGTGCCAGCAGCTGGTCCGGGACAACGCAGTATTTT
CDR3 protein: CASSWSGTTQYF

J gene: TRBJ2-3
D gene: NA
clone size: NA
V gene: TRBV6-5
CDR3 DNA: TGTGCCAGCAGTACGCGACTAAGCACAGATACGCAGTATTTT
CDR3 protein: CASSTRLSTDTQYF

J gene: TRBJ1-6
D gene: NA
clone size: few
V gene: TRBV19
CDR3 DNA: TGTGCCAGCAGAATTACAGAGATTGTAAATTCACCCCTCCACTTT
CDR3 protein: CASRITEIVNSPLHF

J gene: TRBJ2-4
D gene: TRBD1
clone size: NA
V gene: TRBV9
CDR3 DNA: TGTGCCAGCAGCGCGTACGGGACAGGCGGTAAAAACATTCAGTACTTC
CDR3 protein: CASSAYGTGGKNIQYF